This is a list of T cell receptor beta chains from one sample in a study of blood T cells in healthy people across ages. TCRdb used MiXCR to reprocess the 5' RACE reads, holding one entry per CDR3 protein. The table includes fewer than 2 million distinct CDR3 sequences, 30% to 40% detected once. Input material: blood. Source of these receptors: a human donor in good health. Both conserved end residues are part of each CDR3. Fields, in order: V gene, clone size, D gene, J gene, CDR3 protein, CDR3 DNA. A D gene is named only where the DNA matches it firmly. Size is stated for part of the rows, as once, few or many counts, or as a class when the clone is expanded.

v_gene: TRBV5-1
abundance: .
d_gene: .
j_gene: TRBJ1-1
CDR3aa: CASSPWEGTYTEAFF
CDR3nt: TGCGCCAGCAGCCCTTGGGAAGGAACTTACACTGAAGCTTTCTTT

v_gene: TRBV28
abundance: .
d_gene: .
j_gene: TRBJ2-5
CDR3aa: CASSAPSLETQYF
CDR3nt: TGTGCCAGCAGTGCCCCCAGTCTGGAGACCCAGTACTTC

v_gene: TRBV7-2
abundance: few
d_gene: TRBD2
j_gene: TRBJ2-1
CDR3aa: CASSPYGGGASVSNEQFF
CDR3nt: TGTGCCAGCAGCCCCTACGGCGGGGGGGCGAGTGTCTCCAATGAGCAGTTCTTC

v_gene: TRBV9
abundance: few
d_gene: .
j_gene: TRBJ2-3
CDR3aa: CASAQGGPDTQYF
CDR3nt: TGTGCCAGCGCGCAGGGCGGCCCAGATACGCAGTATTTT

v_gene: TRBV11-3
abundance: .
d_gene: .
j_gene: TRBJ2-7
CDR3aa: CASSLRTAKSYEQYF
CDR3nt: TGTGCCAGCAGCTTAAGGACAGCCAAATCCTACGAGCAGTACTTC

v_gene: TRBV6-6
abundance: few
d_gene: .
j_gene: TRBJ1-2
CDR3aa: CALRGDFYGYTF
CDR3nt: TGTGCCTTAAGAGGGGACTTCTATGGTTACACCTTC

v_gene: TRBV9
abundance: .
d_gene: .
j_gene: TRBJ2-3
CDR3aa: CASGGPSSTDTQYF
CDR3nt: TGTGCCAGCGGGGGGCCCTCTAGCACAGATACGCAGTATTTT

v_gene: TRBV10-3
abundance: few
d_gene: .
j_gene: TRBJ2-5
CDR3aa: CAVNGAFQETQYF
CDR3nt: TGTGCCGTCAACGGGGCCTTCCAAGAGACCCAGTACTTC

v_gene: TRBV20-1
abundance: .
d_gene: .
j_gene: TRBJ1-1
CDR3aa: CSARVGERASTEAFF
CDR3nt: TGCAGTGCTAGAGTCGGAGAGCGGGCGAGCACTGAAGCTTTCTTT

v_gene: TRBV20-1
abundance: .
d_gene: TRBD2
j_gene: TRBJ2-1
CDR3aa: CSAPSWTSDEQFF
CDR3nt: TGCAGTGCCCCCTCCTGGACTAGCGATGAGCAGTTCTTC

v_gene: TRBV20-1
abundance: few
d_gene: .
j_gene: TRBJ2-3
CDR3aa: CSARYTTDTQYF
CDR3nt: TGCAGTGCTAGATATACCACAGATACGCAGTATTTT

v_gene: TRBV28
abundance: few
d_gene: .
j_gene: TRBJ1-1
CDR3aa: CASEQPYSEAFF
CDR3nt: TGTGCCAGCGAGCAACCCTACTCTGAAGCTTTCTTT

v_gene: TRBV7-2
abundance: many
d_gene: .
j_gene: TRBJ2-7
CDR3aa: CASSLFRGISYEQYF
CDR3nt: TGTGCCAGCAGCTTATTTCGGGGAATCTCCTACGAGCAGTACTTC

v_gene: TRBV5-1
abundance: .
d_gene: TRBD1
j_gene: TRBJ2-7
CDR3aa: CASKRDRTGGVYEQYF
CDR3nt: TGCGCCAGCAAGAGAGATCGGACAGGGGGAGTTTACGAGCAGTACTTC

v_gene: TRBV7-2
abundance: many
d_gene: TRBD2
j_gene: TRBJ2-6
CDR3aa: CASSRGVSGANVLTF
CDR3nt: TGTGCCAGCAGCCGGGGGGTCTCTGGGGCCAACGTCCTGACTTTC

v_gene: TRBV29-1
abundance: few
d_gene: TRBD2
j_gene: TRBJ2-3
CDR3aa: CSALGSGFTDTQYF
CDR3nt: TGCAGCGCCTTGGGTAGCGGGTTCACAGATACGCAGTATTTT

v_gene: TRBV7-2
abundance: .
d_gene: TRBD2
j_gene: TRBJ2-7
CDR3aa: CASSLGTSPLYEQYF
CDR3nt: TGTGCCAGCAGCTTAGGGACTAGCCCGCTTTACGAGCAGTACTTC

v_gene: TRBV6-2/TRBV6-3
abundance: few
d_gene: .
j_gene: TRBJ2-7
CDR3aa: CASSYRGNGYEQYF
CDR3nt: TGTGCCAGCAGTTACAGGGGGAACGGCTACGAGCAGTACTTC

v_gene: TRBV18
abundance: .
d_gene: .
j_gene: TRBJ2-5
CDR3aa: CASSPGTGSEETQYF
CDR3nt: TGTGCCAGCTCACCCGGAACAGGGTCAGAAGAGACCCAGTACTTC

v_gene: TRBV13
abundance: .
d_gene: TRBD1
j_gene: TRBJ1-1
CDR3aa: CASSGRQGETEAFF
CDR3nt: TGTGCCAGCAGCGGTAGACAGGGGGAAACTGAAGCTTTCTTT

v_gene: TRBV20-1
abundance: .
d_gene: TRBD1
j_gene: TRBJ2-1
CDR3aa: CSAGFGTGGSYNEQFF
CDR3nt: TGCAGTGCTGGATTTGGGACAGGGGGGTCCTACAATGAGCAGTTCTTC

v_gene: TRBV4-2
abundance: .
d_gene: TRBD2
j_gene: TRBJ2-3
CDR3aa: CASSRFSGAPDTQYF
CDR3nt: TGTGCCAGCAGCCGTTTTAGCGGGGCCCCAGATACGCAGTATTTT

v_gene: TRBV20-1
abundance: few
d_gene: .
j_gene: TRBJ2-1
CDR3aa: CSASQGSVWNEQFF
CDR3nt: TGCAGTGCTAGCCAAGGTTCGGTTTGGAATGAGCAGTTCTTC

v_gene: TRBV9
abundance: .
d_gene: TRBD1
j_gene: TRBJ2-1
CDR3aa: CASSEGAGSEQFF
CDR3nt: TGTGCCAGCAGCGAGGGGGCAGGGAGTGAGCAGTTCTTC

v_gene: TRBV3-1
abundance: .
d_gene: .
j_gene: TRBJ2-7
CDR3aa: CASSQVGGVDYEQYF
CDR3nt: TGTGCCAGCAGCCAAGTTGGCGGGGTGGACTACGAGCAGTACTTC

v_gene: TRBV7-2
abundance: many
d_gene: TRBD2
j_gene: TRBJ2-7
CDR3aa: CASSLTSGGSYEQYF
CDR3nt: TGCGCCAGCAGCTTGACTAGCGGGGGCTCCTACGAGCAGTACTTC

v_gene: TRBV29-1
abundance: many
d_gene: TRBD1
j_gene: TRBJ1-5
CDR3aa: CSVAGGNQPQHF
CDR3nt: TGCAGCGTTGCAGGGGGGAATCAGCCCCAGCATTTT

v_gene: TRBV27
abundance: .
d_gene: .
j_gene: TRBJ1-6
CDR3aa: CASSLSGGPGPLHF
CDR3nt: TGTGCCAGCAGTTTATCCGGGGGCCCCGGACCCCTCCACTTT

v_gene: TRBV4-2
abundance: few
d_gene: .
j_gene: TRBJ1-1
CDR3aa: CASSQPGGLNTEAFF
CDR3nt: TGTGCCAGCAGCCAGCCGGGGGGCCTGAACACTGAAGCTTTCTTT

v_gene: TRBV29-1
abundance: .
d_gene: .
j_gene: TRBJ2-3
CDR3aa: CSFDDTYTQYF
CDR3nt: TGCAGCTTTGACGACACGTATACGCAGTATTTT

v_gene: TRBV20-1
abundance: .
d_gene: TRBD1
j_gene: TRBJ2-3
CDR3aa: CSARQGVRFTGTDTQYF
CDR3nt: TGCAGTGCGAGACAGGGAGTCAGGTTTACGGGCACAGATACGCAGTATTTT

v_gene: TRBV7-2
abundance: .
d_gene: .
j_gene: TRBJ1-5
CDR3aa: CASVTSLNSNQPQHF
CDR3nt: TGTGCCAGCGTGACCTCCTTAAATAGCAATCAGCCCCAGCATTTT

v_gene: TRBV20-1
abundance: .
d_gene: .
j_gene: TRBJ2-3
CDR3aa: CSAMERDTQYF
CDR3nt: TGCAGTGCTATGGAAAGAGATACACAGTATTTT

v_gene: TRBV29-1
abundance: few
d_gene: .
j_gene: TRBJ2-7
CDR3aa: CSVASPWSRSSYEQYF
CDR3nt: TGCAGCGTTGCATCCCCATGGTCGAGGAGCTCCTACGAGCAGTACTTC

v_gene: TRBV12-3/TRBV12-4
abundance: .
d_gene: .
j_gene: TRBJ2-3
CDR3aa: CASSWPGTPTDTQYF
CDR3nt: TGTGCCAGCAGTTGGCCGGGGACCCCCACAGATACGCAGTATTTT